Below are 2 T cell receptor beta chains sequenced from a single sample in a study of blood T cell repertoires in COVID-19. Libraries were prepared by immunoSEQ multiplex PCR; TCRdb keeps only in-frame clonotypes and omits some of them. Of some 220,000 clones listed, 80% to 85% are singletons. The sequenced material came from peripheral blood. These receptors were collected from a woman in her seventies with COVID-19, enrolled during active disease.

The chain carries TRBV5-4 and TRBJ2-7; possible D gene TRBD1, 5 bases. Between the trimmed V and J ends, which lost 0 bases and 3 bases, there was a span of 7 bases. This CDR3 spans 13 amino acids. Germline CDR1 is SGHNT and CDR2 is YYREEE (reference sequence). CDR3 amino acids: CASSLAQGYEQYF. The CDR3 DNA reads TGTGCCAGCAGCTTGGCTCAGGGCTACGAGCAGTACTTC.

In nucleotides, the CDR3 is TGTGCCAGCAGTGTGGCACAGAACACTGAAGCTTTCTTT. Its protein product is CASSVAQNTEAFF. The chain joins TRBV2 to TRBJ1-1, with D unresolved. V was clipped by 4 bases and J by 1 base, with 7 bases between them. The CDR3 is 13 amino acids. Per germline, CDR1 SNHLY and CDR2 FYNNEI.